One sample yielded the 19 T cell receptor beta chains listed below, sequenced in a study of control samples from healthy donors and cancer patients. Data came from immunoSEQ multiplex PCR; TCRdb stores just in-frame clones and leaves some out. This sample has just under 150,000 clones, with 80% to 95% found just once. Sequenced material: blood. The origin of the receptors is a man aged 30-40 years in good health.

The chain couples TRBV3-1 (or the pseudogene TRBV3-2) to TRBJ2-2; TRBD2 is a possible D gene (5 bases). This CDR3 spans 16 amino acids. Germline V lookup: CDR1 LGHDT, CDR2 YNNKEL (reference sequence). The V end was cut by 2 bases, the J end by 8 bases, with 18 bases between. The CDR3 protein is CASSQRARSGLGELFF. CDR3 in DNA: TGTGCCAGCAGCCAAAGGGCCCGCTCGGGGTTGGGGGAGCTGTTTTTT.

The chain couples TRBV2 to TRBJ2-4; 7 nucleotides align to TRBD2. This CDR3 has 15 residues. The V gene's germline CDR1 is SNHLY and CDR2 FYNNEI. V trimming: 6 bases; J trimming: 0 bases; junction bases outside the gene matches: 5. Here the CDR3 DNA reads TGTGCCAGCAGCTTAAGCGGGACAGCCAAAAACATTCAGTACTTC. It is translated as CASSLSGTAKNIQYF.

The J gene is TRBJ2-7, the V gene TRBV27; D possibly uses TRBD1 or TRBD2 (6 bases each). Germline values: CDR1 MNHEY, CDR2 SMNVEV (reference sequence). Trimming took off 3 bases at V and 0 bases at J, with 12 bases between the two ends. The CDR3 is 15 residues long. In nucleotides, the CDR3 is TGTGCCAGCAGTTTCGGGGGCGGAACCTCCTACGAGCAGTACTTC. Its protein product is CASSFGGGTSYEQYF.

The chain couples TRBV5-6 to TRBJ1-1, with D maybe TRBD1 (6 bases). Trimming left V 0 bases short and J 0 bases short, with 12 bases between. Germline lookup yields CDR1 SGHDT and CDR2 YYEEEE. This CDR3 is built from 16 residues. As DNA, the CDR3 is TGTGCCAGCAGCTTGGTAACCGGGACACTGAACACTGAAGCTTTCTTT. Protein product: CASSLVTGTLNTEAFF.

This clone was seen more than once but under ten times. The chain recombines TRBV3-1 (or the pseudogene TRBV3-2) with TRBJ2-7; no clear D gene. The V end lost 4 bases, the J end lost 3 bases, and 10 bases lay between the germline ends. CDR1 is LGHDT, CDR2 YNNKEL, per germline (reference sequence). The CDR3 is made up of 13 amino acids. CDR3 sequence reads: CASSPSLYYEQYF. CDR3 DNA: TGTGCCAGCAGCCCCTCATTGTACTACGAGCAGTACTTC.

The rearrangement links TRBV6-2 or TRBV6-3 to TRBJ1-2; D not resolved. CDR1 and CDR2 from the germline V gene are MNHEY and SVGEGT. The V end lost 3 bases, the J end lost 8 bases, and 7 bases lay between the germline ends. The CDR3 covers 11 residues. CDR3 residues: CASSYGGGYTF. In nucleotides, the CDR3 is TGTGCCAGCAGTTATGGCGGGGGCTACACCTTC.

CDR3 DNA: TGTGCCAGTAGGAAAAAATCCGGGACGGTCTATAGCAATCAGCCCCAGCATTTT. This translates into CASRKKSGTVYSNQPQHF. The genes are TRBV19 and TRBJ1-5, with a tentative D call TRBD1 (5 bases). There are 18 residues in the CDR3. In germline, CDR1 is LNHDA, CDR2 SQIVND (reference sequence). Trimming stripped 6 bases from V and 0 bases from J, with 21 bases between.

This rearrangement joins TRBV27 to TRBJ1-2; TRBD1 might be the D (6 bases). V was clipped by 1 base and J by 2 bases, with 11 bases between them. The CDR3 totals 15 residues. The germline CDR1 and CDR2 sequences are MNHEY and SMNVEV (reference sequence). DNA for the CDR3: TGTGCCAGCAGTTTATTAGCGGGGGCAAACTATGGCTACACCTTC. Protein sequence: CASSLLAGANYGYTF.

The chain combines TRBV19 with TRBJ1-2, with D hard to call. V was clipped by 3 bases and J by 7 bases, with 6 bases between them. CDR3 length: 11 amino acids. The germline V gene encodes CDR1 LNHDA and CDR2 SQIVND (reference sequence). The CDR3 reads CASSIPTGYTF. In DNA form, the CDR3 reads TGTGCCAGTAGTATCCCCACTGGCTACACCTTC.

As DNA, the CDR3 is TGTGCCAGCAGCTTGGTTACCGACTATGGCTACACCTTC. It specifies CASSLVTDYGYTF. The rearrangement uses TRBV5-5 and TRBJ1-2; no clear D. The length of the CDR3 is 13 residues. Trimming removed 0 bases at V and 3 bases at J, with 6 bases between. Per germline, CDR1 SGHKS and CDR2 YYEKEE (reference sequence).

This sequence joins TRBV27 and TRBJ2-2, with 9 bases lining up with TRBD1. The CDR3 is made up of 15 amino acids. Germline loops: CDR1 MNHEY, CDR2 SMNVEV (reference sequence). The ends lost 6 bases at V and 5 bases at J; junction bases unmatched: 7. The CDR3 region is CASRLTGGGTGELFF. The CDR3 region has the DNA TGTGCCAGCAGACTAACAGGGGGCGGGACCGGGGAGCTGTTTTTT.

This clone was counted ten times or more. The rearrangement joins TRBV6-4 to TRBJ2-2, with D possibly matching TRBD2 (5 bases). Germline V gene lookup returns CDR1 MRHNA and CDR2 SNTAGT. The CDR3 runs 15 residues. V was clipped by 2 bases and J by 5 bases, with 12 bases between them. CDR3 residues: CASSDHFRGTGELFF. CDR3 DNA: TGTGCCAGCAGTGACCATTTTAGAGGGACCGGGGAGCTGTTTTTT.

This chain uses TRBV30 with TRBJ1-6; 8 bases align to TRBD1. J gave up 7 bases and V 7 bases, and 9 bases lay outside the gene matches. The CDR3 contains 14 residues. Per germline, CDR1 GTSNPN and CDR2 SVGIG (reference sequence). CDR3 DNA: TGTGCCTTCGCCCCAGGGGGCGGGAATTCACCCCTCCACTTT. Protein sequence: CAFAPGGGNSPLHF.

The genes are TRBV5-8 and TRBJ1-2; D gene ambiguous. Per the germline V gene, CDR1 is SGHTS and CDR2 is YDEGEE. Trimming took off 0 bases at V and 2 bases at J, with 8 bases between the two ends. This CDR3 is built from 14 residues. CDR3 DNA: TGTGCCAGCAGCTTGGCGAGGCGGAACTATGGCTACACCTTC. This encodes CASSLARRNYGYTF.

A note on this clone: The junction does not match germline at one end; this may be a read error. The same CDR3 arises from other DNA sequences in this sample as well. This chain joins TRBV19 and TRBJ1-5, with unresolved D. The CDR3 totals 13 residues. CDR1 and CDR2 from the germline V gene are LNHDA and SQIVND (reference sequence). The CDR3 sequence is CASSISLGQPQHF. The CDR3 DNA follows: TGCGCCAGTAGTATCAGTCTGGGTCAGCCCCAGCATTTT. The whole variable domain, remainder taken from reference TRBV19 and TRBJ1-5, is DGGITQSPKYLFRKEGQNVTLSCEQNLNHDAMYWYRQDPGQGLRLIYYSQIVNDFQKGDIAEGYSVSREKKESFPLTVTSAQKNPTAFYLCASSISLGQPQHFGDGTRLSIL.

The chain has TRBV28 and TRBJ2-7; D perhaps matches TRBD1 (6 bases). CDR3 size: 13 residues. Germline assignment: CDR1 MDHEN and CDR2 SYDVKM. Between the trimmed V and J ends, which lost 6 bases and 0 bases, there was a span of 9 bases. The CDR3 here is CASRRQDSYEQYF. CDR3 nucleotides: TGTGCCAGCAGACGACAGGACTCCTACGAGCAGTACTTC.

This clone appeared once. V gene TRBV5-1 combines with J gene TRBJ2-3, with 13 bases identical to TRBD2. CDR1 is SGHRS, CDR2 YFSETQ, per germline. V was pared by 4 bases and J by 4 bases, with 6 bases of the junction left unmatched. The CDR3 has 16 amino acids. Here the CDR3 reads CASSRGLAGSSDTQYF. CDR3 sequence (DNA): TGCGCCAGCAGCCGGGGACTAGCGGGGTCCTCAGATACGCAGTATTTT.

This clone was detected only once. This chain's CDR3 is CAISESMLADLYGYTF. The CDR3 DNA reads as TGTGCCATCAGTGAGTCGATGCTGGCCGATCTCTATGGCTACACCTTC. The V gene is TRBV10-3, the J gene TRBJ1-2; no clear D gene. From germline, CDR1 is ENHRY and CDR2 SYGVKD. This CDR3 spans 16 amino acids. Trimming cost V 0 bases and J 4 bases, with 15 bases left between them.

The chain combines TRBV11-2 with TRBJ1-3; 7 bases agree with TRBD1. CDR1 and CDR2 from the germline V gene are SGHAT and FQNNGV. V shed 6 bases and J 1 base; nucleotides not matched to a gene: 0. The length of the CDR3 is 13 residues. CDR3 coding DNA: TGTGCCAGCAGACAGGGGTCTGGAAACACCATATATTTT. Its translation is CASRQGSGNTIYF.